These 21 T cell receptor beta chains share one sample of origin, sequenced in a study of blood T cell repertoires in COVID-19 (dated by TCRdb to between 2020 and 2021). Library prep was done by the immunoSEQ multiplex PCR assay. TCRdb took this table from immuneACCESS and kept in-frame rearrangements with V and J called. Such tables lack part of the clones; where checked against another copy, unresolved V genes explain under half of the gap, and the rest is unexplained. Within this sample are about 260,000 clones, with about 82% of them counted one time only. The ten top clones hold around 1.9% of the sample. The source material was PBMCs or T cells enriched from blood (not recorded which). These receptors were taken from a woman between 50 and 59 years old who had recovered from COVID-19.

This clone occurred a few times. Here the CDR3 reads CASSFGQGAAYTIYF. CDR3 DNA sequence: TGTGCCAGCAGCTTCGGACAGGGGGCAGCGTACACCATATATTTT. The chain joins TRBV7-9 to TRBJ1-3; 11 bases fit TRBD1. Trimming removed 3 bases from V and 8 bases from J; junction bases left unmatched: 6. Germline V gives CDR1 SEHNR, CDR2 FQNEAQ (reference sequence). CDR3 length: 15 amino acids.

The CDR3 DNA reads TGTGCCACCGGGTCGGGCTACGAGCAGTACTTC. Translated: CATGSGYEQYF. The rearrangement joins TRBV10-3 to TRBJ2-7, with no clear D. The CDR3 contains 11 residues. The germline V and J ends were trimmed by 10 bases and 3 bases, with 10 bases remaining between them. The germline gives CDR1 ENHRY, CDR2 SYGVKD.

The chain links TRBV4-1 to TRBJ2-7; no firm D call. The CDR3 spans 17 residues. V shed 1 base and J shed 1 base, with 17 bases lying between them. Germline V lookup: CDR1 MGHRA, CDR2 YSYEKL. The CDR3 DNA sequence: TGCGCCAGCAGCCAAGTTTTACGCGAAACGAGATCCTACGAGCAGTACTTC. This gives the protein CASSQVLRETRSYEQYF.

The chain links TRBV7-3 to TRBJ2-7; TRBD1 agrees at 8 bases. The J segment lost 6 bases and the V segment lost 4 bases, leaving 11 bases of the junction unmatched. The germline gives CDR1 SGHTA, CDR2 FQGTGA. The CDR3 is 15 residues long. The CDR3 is CASSSRDRGLSEQYF. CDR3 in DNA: TGTGCCAGCAGCTCGCGAGACAGGGGTTTAAGCGAGCAGTACTTC.

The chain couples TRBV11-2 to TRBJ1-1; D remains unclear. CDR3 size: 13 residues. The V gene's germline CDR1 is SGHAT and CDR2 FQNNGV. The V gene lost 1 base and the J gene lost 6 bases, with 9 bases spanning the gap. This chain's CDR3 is CASSLVQAPEAFF. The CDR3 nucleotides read TGTGCCAGCAGCTTAGTCCAGGCACCTGAAGCTTTCTTT.

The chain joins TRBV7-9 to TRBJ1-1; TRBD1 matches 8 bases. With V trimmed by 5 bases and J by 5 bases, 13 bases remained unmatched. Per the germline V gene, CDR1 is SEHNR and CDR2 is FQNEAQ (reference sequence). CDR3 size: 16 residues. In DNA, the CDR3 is TGTGCCAGCAGCCTCCCGACAGGGGAATCGTGGACTGAAGCTTTCTTT. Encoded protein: CASSLPTGESWTEAFF.

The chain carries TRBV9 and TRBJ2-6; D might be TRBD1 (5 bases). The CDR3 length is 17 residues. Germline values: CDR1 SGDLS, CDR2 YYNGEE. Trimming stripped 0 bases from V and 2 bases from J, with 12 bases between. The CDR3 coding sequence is TGTGCCAGCAGCGTAGCTATTAGGGGCGCTGGGGCCAACGTCCTGACTTTC. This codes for CASSVAIRGAGANVLTF.

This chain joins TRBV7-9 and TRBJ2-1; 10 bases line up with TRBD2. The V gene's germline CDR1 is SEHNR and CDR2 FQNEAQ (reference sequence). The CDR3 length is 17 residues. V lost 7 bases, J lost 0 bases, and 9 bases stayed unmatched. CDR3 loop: CASNGLAVWSSYNEQFF. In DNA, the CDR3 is TGTGCCAGCAACGGACTAGCGGTTTGGAGCTCCTACAATGAGCAGTTCTTC.

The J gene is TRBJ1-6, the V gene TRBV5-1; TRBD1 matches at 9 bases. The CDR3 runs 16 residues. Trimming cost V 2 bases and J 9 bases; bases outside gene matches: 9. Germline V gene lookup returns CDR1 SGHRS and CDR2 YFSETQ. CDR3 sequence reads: CASSLYRQGGSSPLHF. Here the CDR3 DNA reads TGCGCCAGCAGCTTATATCGACAGGGGGGGTCTTCACCCCTCCACTTT.

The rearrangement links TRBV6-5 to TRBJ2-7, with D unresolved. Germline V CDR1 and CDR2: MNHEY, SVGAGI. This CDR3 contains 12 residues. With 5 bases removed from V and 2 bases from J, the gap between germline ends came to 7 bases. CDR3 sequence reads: CASSRLPYEQYF. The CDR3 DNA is TGTGCCAGCAGTCGACTCCCCTACGAGCAGTACTTC.

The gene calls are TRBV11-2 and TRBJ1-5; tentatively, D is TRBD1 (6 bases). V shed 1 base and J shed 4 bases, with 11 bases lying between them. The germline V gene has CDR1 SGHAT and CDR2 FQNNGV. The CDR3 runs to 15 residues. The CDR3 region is CASSLAPGDNQPQHF. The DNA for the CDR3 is TGTGCCAGCAGCTTAGCGCCAGGGGATAATCAGCCCCAGCATTTT.

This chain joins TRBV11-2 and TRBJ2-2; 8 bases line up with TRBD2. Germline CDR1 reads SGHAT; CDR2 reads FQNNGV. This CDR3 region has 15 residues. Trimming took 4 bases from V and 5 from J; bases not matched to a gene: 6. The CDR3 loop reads CASSSGLAGTGELFF. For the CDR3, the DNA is TGTGCCAGCAGCTCCGGACTAGCTGGAACCGGGGAGCTGTTTTTT.

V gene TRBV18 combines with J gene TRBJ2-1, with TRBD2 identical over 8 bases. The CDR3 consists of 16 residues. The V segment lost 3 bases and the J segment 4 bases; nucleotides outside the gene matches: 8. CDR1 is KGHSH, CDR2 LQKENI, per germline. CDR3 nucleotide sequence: TGTGCCAGCTCACCGTTTAGCGGGGCTAATTACAATGAGCAGTTCTTC. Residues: CASSPFSGANYNEQFF.

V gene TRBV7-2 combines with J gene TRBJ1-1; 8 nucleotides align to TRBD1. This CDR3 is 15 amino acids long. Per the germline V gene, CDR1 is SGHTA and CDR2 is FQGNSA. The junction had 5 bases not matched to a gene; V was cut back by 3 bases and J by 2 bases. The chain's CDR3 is CASSFSRGQNTEAFF. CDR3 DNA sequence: TGTGCCAGCAGCTTTTCCAGGGGGCAAAACACTGAAGCTTTCTTT.

The CDR3 sequence: CASSTRTSGDVQETQYF. CDR3 DNA sequence: TGTGCCAGCAGCACCCGGACTAGCGGGGACGTACAAGAGACCCAGTACTTC. This chain connects TRBV7-3 to TRBJ2-5; TRBD2 matches at 12 bases. Trimming at V came to 5 bases and at J to 2 bases, leaving 9 bases not matched to a gene. The CDR3 is 17 amino acids. Germline-derived CDR1 and CDR2 are SGHTA and FQGTGA.

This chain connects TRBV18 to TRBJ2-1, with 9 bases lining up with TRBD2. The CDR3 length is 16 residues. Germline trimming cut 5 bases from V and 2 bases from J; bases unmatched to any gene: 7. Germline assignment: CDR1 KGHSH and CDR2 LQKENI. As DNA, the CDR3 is TGTGCCAGCTCATCTCTTAAGCGGGGGGCCTACAATGAGCAGTTCTTC. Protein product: CASSSLKRGAYNEQFF. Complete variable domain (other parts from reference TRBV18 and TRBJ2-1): NAGVMQNPRHLVRRRGQEARLRCSPMKGHSHVYWYRQLPEEGLKFMVYLQKENIIDESGMPKERFSAEFPKEGPSILRIQQVVRGDSAAYFCASSSLKRGAYNEQFFGPGTRLTVL.

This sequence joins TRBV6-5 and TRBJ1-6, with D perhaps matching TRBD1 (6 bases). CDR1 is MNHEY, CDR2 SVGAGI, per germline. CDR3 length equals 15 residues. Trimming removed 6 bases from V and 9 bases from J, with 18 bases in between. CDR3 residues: CASSPSTGPGSPLHF. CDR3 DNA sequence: TGTGCCAGCAGCCCCTCCACAGGGCCTGGTTCACCCCTCCACTTT.

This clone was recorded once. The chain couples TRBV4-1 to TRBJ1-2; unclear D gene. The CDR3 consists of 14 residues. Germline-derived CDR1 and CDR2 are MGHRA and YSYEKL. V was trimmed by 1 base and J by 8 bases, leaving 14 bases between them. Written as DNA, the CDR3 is TGCGCCAGCAGCCAAGCCCCACCACTTCGGGGCTACACCTTC. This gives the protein CASSQAPPLRGYTF.

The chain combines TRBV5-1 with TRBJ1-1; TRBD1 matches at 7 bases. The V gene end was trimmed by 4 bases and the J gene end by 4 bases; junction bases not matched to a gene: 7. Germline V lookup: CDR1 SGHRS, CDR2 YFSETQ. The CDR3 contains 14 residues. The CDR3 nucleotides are TGCGCCAGCAGCATCGCGACAGGGAGCACTGAAGCTTTCTTT. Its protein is CASSIATGSTEAFF.

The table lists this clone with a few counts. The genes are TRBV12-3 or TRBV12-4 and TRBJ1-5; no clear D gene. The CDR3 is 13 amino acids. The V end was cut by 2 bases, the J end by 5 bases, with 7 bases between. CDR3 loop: CASSLQRDQPQHF. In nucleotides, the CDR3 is TGTGCCAGCAGTTTACAGCGGGATCAGCCCCAGCATTTT.

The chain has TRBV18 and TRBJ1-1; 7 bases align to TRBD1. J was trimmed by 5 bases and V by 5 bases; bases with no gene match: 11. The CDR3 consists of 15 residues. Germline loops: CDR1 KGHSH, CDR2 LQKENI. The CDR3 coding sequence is TGTGCCAGCTCATCCACAGGGGCCAGCGCTACTGAAGCTTTCTTT. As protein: CASSSTGASATEAFF.